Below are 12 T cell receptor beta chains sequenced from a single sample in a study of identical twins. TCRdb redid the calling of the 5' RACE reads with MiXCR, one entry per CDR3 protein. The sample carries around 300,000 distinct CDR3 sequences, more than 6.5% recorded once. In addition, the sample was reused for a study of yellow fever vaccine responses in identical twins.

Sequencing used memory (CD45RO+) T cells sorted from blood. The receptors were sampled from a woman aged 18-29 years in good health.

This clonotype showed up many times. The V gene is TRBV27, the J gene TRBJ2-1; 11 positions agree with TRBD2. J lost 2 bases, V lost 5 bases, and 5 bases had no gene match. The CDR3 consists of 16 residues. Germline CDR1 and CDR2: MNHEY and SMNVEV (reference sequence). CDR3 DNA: TGTGCCAGCAGTGAGATAGCGGGGGGGCCCTACAATGAGCAGTTCTTC. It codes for CASSEIAGGPYNEQFF.

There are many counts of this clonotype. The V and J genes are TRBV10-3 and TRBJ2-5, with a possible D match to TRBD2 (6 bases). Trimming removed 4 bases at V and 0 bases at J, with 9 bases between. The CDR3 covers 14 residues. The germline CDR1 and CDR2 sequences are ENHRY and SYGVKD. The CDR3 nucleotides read TGTGCCATCAGTGTGGGCGGGAACCAAGAGACCCAGTACTTC. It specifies CAISVGGNQETQYF.

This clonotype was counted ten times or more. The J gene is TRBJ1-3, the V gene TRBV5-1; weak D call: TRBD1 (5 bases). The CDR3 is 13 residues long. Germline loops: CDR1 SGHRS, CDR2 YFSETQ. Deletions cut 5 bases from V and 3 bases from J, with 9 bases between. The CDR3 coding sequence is TGCGCCAGCAGGCAGGGAGATGGAAACACCATATATTTT. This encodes CASRQGDGNTIYF.

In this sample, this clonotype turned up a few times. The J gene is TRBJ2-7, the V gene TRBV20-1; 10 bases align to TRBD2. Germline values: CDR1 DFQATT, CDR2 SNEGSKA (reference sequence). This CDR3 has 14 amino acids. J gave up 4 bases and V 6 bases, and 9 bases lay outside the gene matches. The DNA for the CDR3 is TGCAGTGCGCTAGAGTCTAGCGGGAGATACGAGCAGTACTTC. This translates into CSALESSGRYEQYF.

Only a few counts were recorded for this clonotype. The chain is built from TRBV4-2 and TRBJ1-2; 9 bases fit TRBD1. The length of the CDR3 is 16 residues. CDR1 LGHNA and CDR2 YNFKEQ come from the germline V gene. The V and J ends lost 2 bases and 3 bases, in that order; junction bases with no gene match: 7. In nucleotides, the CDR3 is TGTGCCAGCAGCCAACCACAGGGGGCAGGGGACTATGGCTACACCTTC. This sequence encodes CASSQPQGAGDYGYTF.

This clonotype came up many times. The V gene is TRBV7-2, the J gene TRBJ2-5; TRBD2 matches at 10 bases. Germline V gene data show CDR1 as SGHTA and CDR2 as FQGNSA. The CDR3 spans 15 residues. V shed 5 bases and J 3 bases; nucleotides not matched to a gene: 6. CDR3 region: CASSQGLAAKETQYF. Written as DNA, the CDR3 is TGTGCCAGCAGCCAAGGACTAGCGGCGAAAGAGACCCAGTACTTC. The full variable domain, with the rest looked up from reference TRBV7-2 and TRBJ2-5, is GAGVSQSPSNKVTEKGKDVELRCDPISGHTALYWYRQSLGQGLEFLIYFQGNSAPDKSGLPSDRFSAERTGGSVSTLTIQRTQQEDSAVYLCASSQGLAAKETQYFGPGTRLLVL.

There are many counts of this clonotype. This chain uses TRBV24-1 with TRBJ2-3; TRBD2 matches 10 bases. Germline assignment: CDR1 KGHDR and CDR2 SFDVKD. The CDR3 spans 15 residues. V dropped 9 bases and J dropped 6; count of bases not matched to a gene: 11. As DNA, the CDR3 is TGTGCCACCGGATTAGCGGGGGGAATTGAGGATACGCAGTATTTT. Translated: CATGLAGGIEDTQYF.

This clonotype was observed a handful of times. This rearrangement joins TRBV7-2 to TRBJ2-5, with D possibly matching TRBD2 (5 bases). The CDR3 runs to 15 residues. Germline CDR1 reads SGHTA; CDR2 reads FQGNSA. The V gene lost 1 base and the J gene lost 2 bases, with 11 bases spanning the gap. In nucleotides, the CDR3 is TGTGCCAGCAGCTTAGAGTCGGGATTGCAAGAGACCCAGTACTTC. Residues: CASSLESGLQETQYF.

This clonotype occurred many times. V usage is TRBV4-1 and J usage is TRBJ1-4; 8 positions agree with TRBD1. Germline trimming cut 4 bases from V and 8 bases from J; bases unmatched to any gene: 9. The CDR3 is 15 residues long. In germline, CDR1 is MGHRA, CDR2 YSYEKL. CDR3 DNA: TGCGCCAGCAGCCTTATCAGGGGGCTTAGCGAAAAACTGTTTTTT. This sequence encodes CASSLIRGLSEKLFF.

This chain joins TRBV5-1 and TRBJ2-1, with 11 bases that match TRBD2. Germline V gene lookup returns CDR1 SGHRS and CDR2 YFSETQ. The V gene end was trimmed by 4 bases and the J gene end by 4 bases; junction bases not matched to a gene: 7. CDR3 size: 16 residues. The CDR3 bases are TGCGCCAGCAGCCCGTCACTAGCGGGGGAATACAATGAGCAGTTCTTC. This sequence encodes CASSPSLAGEYNEQFF.

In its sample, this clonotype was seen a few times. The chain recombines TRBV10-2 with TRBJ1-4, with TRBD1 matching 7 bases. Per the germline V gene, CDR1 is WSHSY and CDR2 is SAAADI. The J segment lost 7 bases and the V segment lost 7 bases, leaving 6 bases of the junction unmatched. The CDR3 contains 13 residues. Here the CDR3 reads CASIRQGVEKLFF. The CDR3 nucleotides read TGCGCCAGCATCCGACAGGGTGTTGAAAAACTGTTTTTT.

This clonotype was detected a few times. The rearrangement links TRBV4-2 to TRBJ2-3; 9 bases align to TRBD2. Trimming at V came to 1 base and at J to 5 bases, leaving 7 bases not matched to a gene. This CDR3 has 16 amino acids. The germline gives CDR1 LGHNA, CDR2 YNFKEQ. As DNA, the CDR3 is TGTGCCAGCAGCCAAGGAACAGCGGGGGGAAGAGATACGCAGTATTTT. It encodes CASSQGTAGGRDTQYF.